The T cell receptor (beta chain) described here comes from a study of cytomegalovirus exposure and HLA in healthy donors. Overall study findings and caveats: Common viral pathogens (according to a later analysis) appeared linked to several of the most significant clusters. TCR beta chains numbering more than 150 were designated cytomegalovirus-associated. CMV serostatus alone was available as immune exposure information. Upon later analysis, TCR association rates were observed to vary by HLA locus, being highest for DRB1 and lowest for HLA-C.

This CDR3 is built from 15 residues. After removal of 5 bases from V and 3 bases from J, the junction contained 6 bases not matched to a gene. In germline, CDR1 is ENHRY, CDR2 SYGVKD. About this clone: What it binds is unknown.

PCR was performed using 60 Vbeta and 13 Jbeta primers. TCRdb's table, derived via immunoSEQ multiplex PCR, lists solely in-frame clones and lacks some. Of 150,000 to 190,000 clones listed, 80% to 90% were seen once; the top ten hold roughly 2.3%. This receptor was taken from a woman between 18 and 29 years old in good health and CMV-seronegative. The chain employs TRBV10-3 and TRBJ2-1; TRBD1 aligns across 8 bases. Material: PBMCs. CDR3 sequence reads: CAISLRQGNYNEQFF. As DNA, the CDR3 is TGTGCCATCAGTCTGCGACAGGGGAACTACAATGAGCAGTTCTTC.